This entry describes one T cell receptor beta chain. This record comes from a study of T cell responses to AZD1222 COVID-19 vaccine. Sequenced by immunoSEQ multiplex PCR; TCRdb stores in-frame clones only, minus some. This sample carries some 170,000 clones, roughly 88% of them seen once, and the ten largest clones take approximately 4.3%. The CDR3 consists of 18 residues. The V and J ends lost 2 bases and 1 base, in that order; junction bases with no gene match: 11. Germline values: CDR1 SNHLY, CDR2 FYNNEI. V is TRBV2 and J is TRBJ2-3, with TRBD2 identical over 8 bases. The source material was peripheral blood, sampled 28 days after the second AZD1222 dose. This clonotype was obtained from an adult who received the AZD1222 COVID-19 vaccine. The CDR3 nucleotides are TGTGCCAGCAGTGAACGGTGGGAGGGAGCGGGGGGCACAGATACGCAGTATTTT. Translating it yields CASSERWEGAGGTDTQYF.